This T cell receptor beta chain was found in a study of blood T cells in healthy people across ages. Study-wide background: When template switching was applied, about one barcoded beta molecule was captured per two T cells.

Using a J-beta primer mix together with a sample-barcoded 5' primer, a second PCR was run for roughly 7 to 12 cycles. TCRdb redid the calling of the 5' RACE reads with MiXCR, one entry per CDR3 protein. The table includes more than 450,000 distinct CDR3 sequences, roughly a quarter detected once. Notes on the study in general: Per million T cells, the diversity of TCR beta decreased roughly linearly as age advanced. The study lacked donor CMV status, which possibly confounded expanded clonotype changes.

The CDR3 is made up of 14 amino acids. CDR1 DFQATT and CDR2 SNEGSKA come from the germline V gene (reference sequence). The ends were cut back, 1 base at V and 4 bases at J, with 12 bases in the middle. A word on this clonotype: Its antigen is currently unknown.

This sample also appeared in a second study, on T cells of mothers and their children. That paper adds: Biologically related mothers and children overlapped slightly more than unrelated pairs, a non-significant difference.

This TCR was recovered from a boy aged 2 to 10 in good health. Input material: blood. This chain links TRBV20-1 with TRBJ2-3; maybe TRBD2 (7 bases). The DNA for the CDR3 is TGCAGTGCTAGAGTAGGGGGGGAATCAGATACGCAGTATTTT. It codes for CSARVGGESDTQYF.